This TCR beta chain stems from a study of PD-1 blockade in mismatch repair-deficient tumors. For the study at large: Enrolled about 2013-2017, patients had progressing, pretreated mismatch repair-deficient cancers of about a dozen types.

Method: immunoSEQ multiplex PCR; TCRdb's copy keeps in-frame clones and lacks some. Of over 100,000 clones listed, 60% to 85% are singletons. CDR1 is MNHNY, CDR2 SVGAGI, per germline (reference sequence). V dropped 5 bases and J dropped 0 bases, with 8 bases sitting between them. This CDR3 comprises 13 residues. PCR or immunohistochemistry showed mismatch repair deficiency in every enrolled patient. The chain uses TRBV6-6 and TRBJ2-7; tentatively, D is TRBD1 or TRBD2 (5 bases each). The source was peripheral blood, collected 60 weeks after starting pembrolizumab. The source is an adult with mismatch repair-deficient cancer. CDR3 in amino acids: CASSPGPSYEQYF. CDR3 DNA sequence: TGTGCCAGCAGTCCGGGACCCTCCTACGAGCAGTACTTC.